The clone carrying this TCR beta chain has only a few counts. The antigen remains undetermined. This record belongs to a study of monozygotic twins with cystic fibrosis. The wider study: Libraries were built from three micrograms of fragmented DNA using about 16 PCR cycles. Broader study findings: Monozygotic CF twin pairs shared significantly more nucleotide-identical clonotypes than unrelated CF individuals did. Co-twins had the most similar V usage for 13 of 16 pairs, J for 8. Low clonality (median around 0.0096) suggested a mostly naive repertoire.

TCRdb's table, derived via immunoSEQ multiplex PCR, lists solely in-frame clones and lacks some. The profile shows tens of thousands of clones, 84% of them singletons. The germline V gene has CDR1 LNHDA and CDR2 SQIVND (reference sequence). V was pared by 7 bases and J by 8 bases, with 5 bases of the junction left unmatched. The length of the CDR3 is 13 residues. This chain joins TRBV19 and TRBJ1-6; TRBD1 agrees at 7 bases. Sequenced: blood. The TCR originated in a girl aged 2 to 10 with cystic fibrosis. CDR3 in amino acids: CASTTGRDSPLHF. CDR3 bases: TGTGCCAGTACGACAGGGAGGGATTCACCCCTCCACTTT.